Included here is one T cell receptor beta chain sequence, with context. Its binding antigen is unknown. The junction differs from germline at one of its ends, possibly a read error. This record belongs to a study of blood T cells in healthy people across ages (dated by TCRdb to the mid-2010s). With respect to the entire study: Template switching captured roughly one uniquely barcoded TCR beta cDNA molecule per two T cells in model experiments. Age-related changes in TCR beta repertoire diversity were measured in the study by deep sequencing normalized with unique cDNA molecular identifiers. Donors were grouped into four age groups: young (average roughly 15 years), middle-aged (39), aged (around 66) and long-lived (just over 80). To avoid experimental bias, donors of different ages were randomly spread across the sequencing lanes. Two additional independent replicas of 1 million unique cDNA reads from the same blood draw were analyzed for two donors (one aged 18 to 30 and one aged 80 or older). Beyond this particular receptor, the publication reports: Conclusive comparison of naive and antigen-experienced compartments was prevented by the profiling of bulk unsorted PBMCs. The CMV infection status of donors was not known, potentially confounding age-related changes in expanded clonotypes. The percentage of naive T cells measured by flow cytometry correlated strongly with observed TCR beta diversity. The long-lived group showed more naive CD4+ T cells, fewer expanded clones and increased TCR diversity than the aged group, suggesting age selection. Total diversity estimates from one million sequenced T cells were considered lower bounds and underestimates. As age increased, observed TCR beta diversity per million T cells dropped in a roughly linear way, and a significant reduction was already evident by age 40.

Including cysteine and phenylalanine, the CDR3 has 15 amino acids. The retained sequence is limited to the CDR3, 45 bases, with the frame set at the first base. The germline V gene specifies KGHSH as CDR1 and LQKENI as CDR2. Libraries were constructed by 5' RACE. The sample was run on an Illumina HiSeq 2500. A second PCR of roughly 6 to 11 cycles was run with a J-beta primer mix and a sample-barcoded 5' primer. A unique molecular identifier was introduced onto each TCR beta cDNA molecule by a template-switch 5' adaptor carrying 12 random nucleotides. Each sample yielded at least 2.5 million CDR3-containing paired-end reads. All of the RNA was converted into first-strand cDNA using the Mint cDNA synthesis kit, with a TRBC-specific oligonucleotide serving as the primer. After uracil-DNA glycosylase treatment, a first 18-cycle PCR used universal primers M1SS and BC2_uni_R on all cDNA. The authors' pipeline ran thus. For normalization, 1 million high-quality reads, each with a distinct molecular identifier, were randomly selected from each sample. Instead of being binned into consensus sequences, reads with shared molecular identifiers were discarded. MiTCR, with a Q25 quality threshold and the strictest error-elimination algorithm, was used for CDR3 identification, clonotype clustering and error correction. A nonparametric unseen species model with Euler transformation was used to estimate lower-bound total TCR beta diversity. Starting from the raw public reads, TCRdb applied fastp trimming at Q25, assembled clones with MiXCR and retained in-frame beta chains. Entries that share a CDR3 protein sequence are merged under the most common genes and DNA. For this entry, the V and J calls and clone size follow TCRdb and not the study's own pipeline. Here the sample has over a million distinct CDR3 sequences; approximately 63% occur a single time. The ten largest clones take up roughly 7% of the sample.

Donors were 30 to 45 systemically healthy Caucasian individuals from Russia aged roughly 6 to 95 years. Each donor gave ten milliliters of peripheral blood, drawn into EDTA-treated Vacutainer tubes. PBMCs were isolated by Ficoll-Paque density-gradient centrifugation, with at least 7 million obtained per sample. Trizol reagent was used to extract total RNA from the PBMCs, yielding at least 6 micrograms per sample. For every donor, flow cytometry on a PBMC aliquot measured the percentage of naive CD45RAhigh/CD27high T cells. The sequence derives from a man between 18 and 29 years old in good health. Recombination linked TRBV18 to TRBJ2-7, with 7 bases aligning to TRBD2. Source material: blood. The DNA is TGTGCCAGCTCAAGGGAGGGGACTGACACCTACGGGCAGTACTTC. Its coded protein is CASSREGTDTYGQYF.